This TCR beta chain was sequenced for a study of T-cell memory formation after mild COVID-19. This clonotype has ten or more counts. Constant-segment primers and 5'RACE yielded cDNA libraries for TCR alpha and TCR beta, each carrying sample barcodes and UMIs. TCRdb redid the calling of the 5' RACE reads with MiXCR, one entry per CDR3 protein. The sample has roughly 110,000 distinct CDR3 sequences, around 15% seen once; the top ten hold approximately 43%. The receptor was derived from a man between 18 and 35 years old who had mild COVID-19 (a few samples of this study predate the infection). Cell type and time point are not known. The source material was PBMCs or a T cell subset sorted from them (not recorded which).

The CDR3 nucleotides read TGCAGCGTTGTGTGGAGAGGGGCGGGCAATGAGCAGTTCTTC. It is translated as CSVVWRGAGNEQFF. The J gene is TRBJ2-1, the V gene TRBV29-1; either TRBD1 or TRBD2 may supply D (5 bases each). The CDR3 totals 14 residues. Germline CDR1 reads SQVTM; CDR2 reads ANQGSEA. Trimming removed 4 bases from V and 6 bases from J, with 16 bases in between.